This T cell receptor beta chain was profiled in a study of T-cell reconstitution after alpha-beta-depleted transplantation in children. The study, taken as a whole, reports: Reports say that about two months after transplant, the alpha-beta T cells came out of several hundred graft clones that had expanded. At day 60, the high TCRbeta diversity found in some patients originated from recipient T cells and thymic progenitors that had survived. T-cell numbers and diversity one year post-transplant derived largely from freshly generated T cells.

This CDR3 spans 16 amino acids. CDR1 and CDR2 from the germline V gene are SGHRS and YFSETQ. J lost 4 bases, V lost 1 base, and 9 bases had no gene match. TCRbeta library construction was performed incorporating unique molecular identifiers. TCRdb called the PCR reads again in MiXCR, with one record for every CDR3 protein. The sample shows about 870,000 distinct CDR3 sequences, around 17% of them seen only once. Concerning this clonotype itself: No antigen is known for it.

The receptor was isolated from a male patient under 18 who had a stem cell transplant for acute lymphoblastic leukemia, so the T cells may come from the graft donor. The starting material was PBMCs, mostly from graft donor cells, obtained 360 days after TCRalphabeta/CD19-depleted stem cell transplant. The J gene is TRBJ2-7, the V gene TRBV5-1, with TRBD1 matching 9 bases. CDR3 DNA sequence: TGCGCCAGCAGCTTGTTCGGGGACAGGGTCAAGTACGAGCAGTACTTC. Residues: CASSLFGDRVKYEQYF.